This T cell receptor (beta chain) was recovered during a study of spatial heterogeneity in lung cancer. The wider study: Within tumor regions, the number of TCR transcripts tracked closely with a T cell module score obtained from matched bulk RNA-seq. Raw sequencing reads included, on average, more than 8.5 appearances of each unique TCR and UMI combination. The study's findings and limits: Counts of expanded intratumoral alpha and beta TCRs tracked tumor mutation counts.

Time point indicated: sample taken at primary tumor resection. The study sequenced unsorted whole RNA from tumor, nontumor lung or frozen PBMC. About this clonotype itself: What it recognizes is unknown.

Each TCR cDNA molecule carried a unique molecular identifier. TCRdb processed the 5' RACE reads anew with MiXCR; each CDR3 protein has one entry. The profile covers approximately 21,000 distinct CDR3 sequences, with more than 4.5% appearing a single time and 9% to 10% taken by the ten largest. From germline, CDR1 is DFQATT and CDR2 SNEGSKA (reference sequence). This CDR3 region has 16 residues. The J segment lost 2 bases and the V segment lost 5 bases, leaving 12 bases of the junction unmatched. This rearrangement joins TRBV20-1 to TRBJ1-5; TRBD1 agrees at 7 bases. The clonotype comes from a male donor with early-stage non-small cell lung cancer. The starting material was lung tumor tissue, obtained at surgery. DNA of the CDR3: TGCAGTGCTCCGAAGTCACAGGGGTTCGGCAATCAGCCCCAGCATTTT. Residues: CSAPKSQGFGNQPQHF.